The clone carrying this T cell receptor beta chain was seen a handful of times. Its antigen is not known. The data derive from a study of beta chain features in type 1 diabetes. From germline, CDR1 is SGDLS and CDR2 YYNGEE. This CDR3 is built from 16 residues. The ends were cut back, 0 bases at V and 2 bases at J, with 12 bases in the middle. Stem cell-like memory, regulatory, central memory and naive CD4+ cells were sorted via CD45RO/CCR7/CD25/CD127/CD95/CD27. Study results and limitations: All four CD4+ subsets from Type 1 diabetes patients carried moderately but significantly shorter TCRB CDR3s.

Every isolated RNA sample was fully reverse transcribed, so sequencing captured expressed TCRB transcripts. TCRdb keeps only in-frame clones here, not all; method: immunoSEQ multiplex PCR. This sample has 600,000 to 700,000 clones, with roughly an eighth found just once. Material: naive CD4+ T cells from blood. The chain couples TRBV9 to TRBJ1-3; D perhaps matches TRBD1 (5 bases). This sequence originates from a man younger than 35 with type 1 diabetes. The CDR3 bases are TGTGCCAGCAGCGTAGAAGGGGTCTTGACTGGAAACACCATATATTTT. This sequence encodes CASSVEGVLTGNTIYF.